This TCR beta chain appears in the sequencing data of a study of read filtering for tumor transcriptome and immune sequencing. At the level of the study: Revised staging placed eight or nine patients in R-ISS I, around 15 in II, about 7 in III. DNase treatment preceded whole-transcriptome library preparation.

This CDR3 spans 19 amino acids. Germline V CDR1 and CDR2: LNHNV, YYDKDF (reference sequence). V was clipped by 0 bases and J by 1 base; unmatched bases: 9. Molecular barcoded adaptors covering alpha/delta and beta/gamma chains were used on 400 ng RNA. TCRdb itself ran the reads through MiXCR, one entry per CDR3 protein. The sample holds around 130,000 distinct CDR3 sequences, approximately 13% seen once. This clonotype was sampled from a donor at least 40 years old with multiple myeloma. This sequence joins TRBV15 and TRBJ2-2, with TRBD2 matching 9 bases. Sequenced sample: a population of CD138-negative cells sorted from bone marrow. The DNA of the CDR3 is TGTGCCACCAGCAGAGATCCTTTTGCTAGCGGGGAGAACACCGGGGAGCTGTTTTTT. It translates to CATSRDPFASGENTGELFF. Filled out from reference TRBV15 and TRBJ2-2, the complete variable domain reads DAMVIQNPRYQVTQFGKPVTLSCSQTLNHNVMYWYQQKSSQAPKLLFHYYDKDFNNEADTPDNFQSRRPNTSFCFLDIRSPGLGDTAMYLCATSRDPFASGENTGELFFGEGSRLTVL.